The TCR beta chain described here comes from a study of spatial heterogeneity in lung cancer. This sample's time point: sample taken at primary tumor resection. Between the trimmed V and J ends, which lost 9 bases and 0 bases, there was a span of 11 bases. Germline assignment: CDR1 MNHEY and CDR2 SVGEGT. The CDR3 runs 13 residues. Each CDR3 protein gets one entry after TCRdb re-called the 5' RACE reads with MiXCR. The sample shows approximately 640 distinct CDR3 sequences, approximately 35% of them seen only once. This clonotype was counted a single time. Its target is unknown. Study findings and constraints: Counts that tracked tumor mutation counts were those of expanded intratumoral alpha and beta TCRs.

Source: lung tumor tissue, taken at surgery. The sequence was collected from a male donor with early-stage non-small cell lung cancer. The rearrangement joins TRBV6-2 or TRBV6-3 to TRBJ1-2; D ambiguous. The CDR3 DNA sequence: TGTGCCAGTGACAACGGAGCTAACTATGGCTACACCTTC. The encoded protein is CASDNGANYGYTF.